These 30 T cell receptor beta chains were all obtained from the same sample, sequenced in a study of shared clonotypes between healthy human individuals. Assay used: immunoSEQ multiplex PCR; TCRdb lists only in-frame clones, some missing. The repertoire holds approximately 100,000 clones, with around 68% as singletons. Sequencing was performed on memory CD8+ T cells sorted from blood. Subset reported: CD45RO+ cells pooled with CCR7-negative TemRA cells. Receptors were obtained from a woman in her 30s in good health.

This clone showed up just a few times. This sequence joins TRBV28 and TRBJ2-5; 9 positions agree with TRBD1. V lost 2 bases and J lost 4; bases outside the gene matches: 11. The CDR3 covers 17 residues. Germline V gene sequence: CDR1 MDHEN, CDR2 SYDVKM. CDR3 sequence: CASSLLRDRVYGETQYF. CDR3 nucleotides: TGTGCCAGCAGTTTACTCCGGGACAGGGTGTATGGAGAGACCCAGTACTTC.

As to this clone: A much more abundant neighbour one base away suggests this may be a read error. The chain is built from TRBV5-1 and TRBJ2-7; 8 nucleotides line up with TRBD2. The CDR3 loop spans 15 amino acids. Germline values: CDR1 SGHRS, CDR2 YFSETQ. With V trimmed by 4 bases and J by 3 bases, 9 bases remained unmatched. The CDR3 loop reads CASSDGSGLGYEQYF. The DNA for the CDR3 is TGCGCCAGCAGCGACGGATCGGGACTAGGCTACGAGCAGTACTTC.

CDR3 sequence: CASSQGDEAYEQYF. CDR3 nucleotides: TGTGCCAGCAGCCAAGGGGACGAAGCCTACGAGCAGTACTTC. The chain links TRBV4-2 to TRBJ2-5; D tentatively fits TRBD1 or TRBD2 (5 bases each). Near its end, the DNA agrees better with TRBJ2-7, so the J call may be wrong. CDR3 length: 14 residues. Germline V gene data show CDR1 as LGHNA and CDR2 as YNFKEQ.

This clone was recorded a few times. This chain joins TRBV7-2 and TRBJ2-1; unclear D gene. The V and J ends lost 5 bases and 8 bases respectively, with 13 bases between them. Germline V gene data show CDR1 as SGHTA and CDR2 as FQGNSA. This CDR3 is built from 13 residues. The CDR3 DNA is TGTGCCAGCAGCCCATATTTAAGGGATGAGCAGTTCTTC. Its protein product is CASSPYLRDEQFF.

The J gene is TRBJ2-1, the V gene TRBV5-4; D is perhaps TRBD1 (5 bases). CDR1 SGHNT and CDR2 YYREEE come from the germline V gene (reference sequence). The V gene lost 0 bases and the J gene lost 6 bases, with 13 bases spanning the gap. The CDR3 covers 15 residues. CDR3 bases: TGTGCCAGCAGCTTGGTGGCAGGGCCACCCAATGAGCAGTTCTTC. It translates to CASSLVAGPPNEQFF.

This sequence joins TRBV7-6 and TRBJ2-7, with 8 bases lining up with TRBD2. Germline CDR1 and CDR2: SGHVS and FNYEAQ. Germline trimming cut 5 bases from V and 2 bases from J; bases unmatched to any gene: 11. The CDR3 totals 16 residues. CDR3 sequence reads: CASSQSAVAGPYEQYF. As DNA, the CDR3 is TGTGCCAGCAGCCAGTCCGCGGTAGCGGGACCCTACGAGCAGTACTTC.

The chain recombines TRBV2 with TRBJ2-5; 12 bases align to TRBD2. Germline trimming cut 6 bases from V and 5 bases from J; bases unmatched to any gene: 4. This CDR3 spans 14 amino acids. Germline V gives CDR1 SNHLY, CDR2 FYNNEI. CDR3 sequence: CASRRLAGVETQYF. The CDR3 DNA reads TGTGCCAGCAGGAGACTAGCGGGAGTGGAGACCCAGTACTTC.

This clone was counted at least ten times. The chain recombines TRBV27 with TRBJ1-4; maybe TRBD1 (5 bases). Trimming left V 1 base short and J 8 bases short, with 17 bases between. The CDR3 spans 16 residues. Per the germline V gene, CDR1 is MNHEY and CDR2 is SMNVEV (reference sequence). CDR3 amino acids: CASSLLSGREGEKLFF. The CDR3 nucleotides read TGTGCCAGCAGTTTATTGTCAGGGCGAGAAGGAGAAAAACTGTTTTTT.

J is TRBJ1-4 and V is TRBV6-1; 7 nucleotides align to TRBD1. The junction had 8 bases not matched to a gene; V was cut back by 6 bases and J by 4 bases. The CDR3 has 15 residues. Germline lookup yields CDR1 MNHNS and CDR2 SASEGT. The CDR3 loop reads CASSEWDSGNEKLFF. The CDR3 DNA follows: TGTGCCAGCAGCGAATGGGACAGCGGTAATGAAAAACTGTTTTTT.

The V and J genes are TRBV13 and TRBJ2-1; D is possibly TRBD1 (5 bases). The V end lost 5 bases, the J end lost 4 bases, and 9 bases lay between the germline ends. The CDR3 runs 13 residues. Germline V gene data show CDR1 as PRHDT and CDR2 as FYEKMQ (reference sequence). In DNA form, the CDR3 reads TGTGCCAGCAGCCAAGACAGTTACAATGAGCAGTTCTTC. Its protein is CASSQDSYNEQFF.

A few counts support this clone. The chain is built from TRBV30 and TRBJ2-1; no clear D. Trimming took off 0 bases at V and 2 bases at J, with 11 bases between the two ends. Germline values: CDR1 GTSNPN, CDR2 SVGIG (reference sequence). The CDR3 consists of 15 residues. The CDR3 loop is CAWSVPGEPYNEQFF. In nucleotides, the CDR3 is TGTGCCTGGAGTGTACCGGGCGAACCCTACAATGAGCAGTTCTTC.

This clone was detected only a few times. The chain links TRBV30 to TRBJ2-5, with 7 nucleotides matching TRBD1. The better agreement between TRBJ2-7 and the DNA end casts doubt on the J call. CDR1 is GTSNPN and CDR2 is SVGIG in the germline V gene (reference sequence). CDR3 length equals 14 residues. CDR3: CAWSPPGQVYEQYF. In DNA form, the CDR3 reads TGTGCCTGGAGTCCACCAGGACAGGTCTACGAGCAGTACTTC.

This chain's CDR3 is CASSGGTGDTGELFF. Written as DNA, the CDR3 is TGTGCCAGCAGTGGGGGGACAGGGGACACCGGGGAGCTGTTTTTT. V and J are TRBV25-1 and TRBJ2-2, with TRBD1 identical over 10 bases. This CDR3 has 15 residues. The V segment lost 4 bases and the J segment 3 bases; nucleotides outside the gene matches: 2. In germline, CDR1 is MGHDK, CDR2 SYGVNS. Combining the CDR3 with reference TRBV25-1 and TRBJ2-2 gives the whole variable domain EADIYQTPRYLVIGTGKKITLECSQTMGHDKMYWYQQDPGMELHLIHYSYGVNSTEKGDLSSESTVSRIRTEHFPLTLESARPSHTSQYLCASSGGTGDTGELFFGEGSRLTVL.

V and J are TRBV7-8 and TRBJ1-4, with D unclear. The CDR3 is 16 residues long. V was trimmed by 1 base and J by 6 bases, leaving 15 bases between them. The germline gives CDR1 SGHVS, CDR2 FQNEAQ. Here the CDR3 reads CASSLEFYGSDEKLFF. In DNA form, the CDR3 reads TGTGCCAGCAGCTTAGAGTTTTATGGAAGCGATGAAAAACTGTTTTTT.

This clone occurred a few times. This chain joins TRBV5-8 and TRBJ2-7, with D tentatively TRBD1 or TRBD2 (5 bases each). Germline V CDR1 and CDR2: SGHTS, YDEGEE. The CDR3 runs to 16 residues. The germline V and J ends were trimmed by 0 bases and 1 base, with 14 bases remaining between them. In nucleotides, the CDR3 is TGTGCCAGCAGCTTGGACTCGGGACGGCCATCCTACGAGCAGTACTTC. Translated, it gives CASSLDSGRPSYEQYF.

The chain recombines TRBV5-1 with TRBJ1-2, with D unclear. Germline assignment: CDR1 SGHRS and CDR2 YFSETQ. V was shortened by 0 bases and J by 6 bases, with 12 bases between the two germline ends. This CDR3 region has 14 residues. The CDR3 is CASSLGWSGDGYTF. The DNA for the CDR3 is TGCGCCAGCAGCTTGGGGTGGAGCGGAGATGGCTACACCTTC.

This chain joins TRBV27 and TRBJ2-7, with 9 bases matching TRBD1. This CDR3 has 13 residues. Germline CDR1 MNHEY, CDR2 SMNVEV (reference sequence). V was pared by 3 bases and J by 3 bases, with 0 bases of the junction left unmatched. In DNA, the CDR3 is TGTGCCAGCAGTTTGACAGGGGGCTACGAGCAGTACTTC. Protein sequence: CASSLTGGYEQYF.

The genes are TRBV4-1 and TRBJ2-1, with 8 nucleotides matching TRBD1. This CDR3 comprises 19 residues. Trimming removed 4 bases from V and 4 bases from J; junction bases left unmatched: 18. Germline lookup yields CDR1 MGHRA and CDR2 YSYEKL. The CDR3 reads CASSPWPYRGTITYNEQFF. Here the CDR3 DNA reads TGCGCCAGCAGCCCGTGGCCTTACAGGGGGACGATAACGTACAATGAGCAGTTCTTC.

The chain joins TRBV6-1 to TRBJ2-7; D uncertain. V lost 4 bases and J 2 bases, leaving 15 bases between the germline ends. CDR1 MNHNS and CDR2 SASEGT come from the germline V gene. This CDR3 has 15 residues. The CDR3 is CASSGDDSFPYEQYF. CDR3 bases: TGTGCCAGCAGTGGGGATGACTCCTTTCCCTACGAGCAGTACTTC.

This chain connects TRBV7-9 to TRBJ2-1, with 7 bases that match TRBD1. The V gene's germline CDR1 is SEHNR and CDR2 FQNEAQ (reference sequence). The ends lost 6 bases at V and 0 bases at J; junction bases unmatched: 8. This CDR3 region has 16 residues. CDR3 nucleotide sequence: TGTGCCAGCAGATCAAAGGGGACAGACTCCTACAATGAGCAGTTCTTC. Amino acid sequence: CASRSKGTDSYNEQFF.

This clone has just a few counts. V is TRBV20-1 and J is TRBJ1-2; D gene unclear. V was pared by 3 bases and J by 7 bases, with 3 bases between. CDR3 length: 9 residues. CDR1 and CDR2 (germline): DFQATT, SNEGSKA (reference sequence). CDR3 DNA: TGCAGTGCTAGCGCTGGCTACACCTTC. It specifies CSASAGYTF.

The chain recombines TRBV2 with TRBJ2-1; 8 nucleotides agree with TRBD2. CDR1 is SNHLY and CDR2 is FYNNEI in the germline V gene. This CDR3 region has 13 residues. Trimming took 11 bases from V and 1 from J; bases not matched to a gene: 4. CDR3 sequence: CASGGFSYNEQFF. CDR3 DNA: TGTGCCTCGGGGGGGTTTTCCTACAATGAGCAGTTCTTC.

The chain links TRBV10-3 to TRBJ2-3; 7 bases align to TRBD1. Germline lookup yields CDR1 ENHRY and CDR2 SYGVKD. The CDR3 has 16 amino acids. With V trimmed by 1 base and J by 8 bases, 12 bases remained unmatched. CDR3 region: CAISELPTGWIVTQYF. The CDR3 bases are TGTGCCATCAGTGAGTTACCGACAGGGTGGATTGTTACGCAGTATTTT.

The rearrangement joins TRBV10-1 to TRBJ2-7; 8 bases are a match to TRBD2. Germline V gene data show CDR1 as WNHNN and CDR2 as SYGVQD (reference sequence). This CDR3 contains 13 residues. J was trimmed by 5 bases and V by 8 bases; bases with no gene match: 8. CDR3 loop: CASAGTSNDEQYF. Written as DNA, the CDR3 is TGCGCCAGCGCCGGGACTAGTAACGACGAGCAGTACTTC.

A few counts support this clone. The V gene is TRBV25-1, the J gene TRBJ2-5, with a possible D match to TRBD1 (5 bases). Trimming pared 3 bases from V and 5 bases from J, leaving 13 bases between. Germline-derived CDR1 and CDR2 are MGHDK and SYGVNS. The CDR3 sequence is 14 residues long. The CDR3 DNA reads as TGTGCCAGCAGTGATGCAGGGTTCCGGGAGACCCAGTACTTC. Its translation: CASSDAGFRETQYF. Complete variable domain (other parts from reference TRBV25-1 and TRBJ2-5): EADIYQTPRYLVIGTGKKITLECSQTMGHDKMYWYQQDPGMELHLIHYSYGVNSTEKGDLSSESTVSRIRTEHFPLTLESARPSHTSQYLCASSDAGFRETQYFGPGTRLLVL.

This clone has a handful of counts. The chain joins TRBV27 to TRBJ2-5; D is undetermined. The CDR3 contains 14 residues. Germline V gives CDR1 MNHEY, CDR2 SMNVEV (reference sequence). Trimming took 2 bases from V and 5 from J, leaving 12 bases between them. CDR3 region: CASSLGLPPETQYF. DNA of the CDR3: TGTGCCAGCAGTTTAGGGCTCCCCCCGGAGACCCAGTACTTC.

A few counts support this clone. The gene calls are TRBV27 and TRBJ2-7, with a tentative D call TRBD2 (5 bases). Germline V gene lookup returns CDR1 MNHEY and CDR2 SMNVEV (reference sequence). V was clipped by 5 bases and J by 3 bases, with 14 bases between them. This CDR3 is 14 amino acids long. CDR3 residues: CASSLTVSGYEQYF. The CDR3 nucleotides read TGTGCCAGCAGTCTAACCGTAAGCGGCTACGAGCAGTACTTC.

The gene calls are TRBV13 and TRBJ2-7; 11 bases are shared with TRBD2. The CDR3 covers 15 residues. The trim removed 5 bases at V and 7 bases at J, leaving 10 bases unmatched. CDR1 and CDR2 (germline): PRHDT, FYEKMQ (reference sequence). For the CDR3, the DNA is TGTGCCAGCAGCCAAACGACTAGCGGGACTTGGGAGCAGTACTTC. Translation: CASSQTTSGTWEQYF.

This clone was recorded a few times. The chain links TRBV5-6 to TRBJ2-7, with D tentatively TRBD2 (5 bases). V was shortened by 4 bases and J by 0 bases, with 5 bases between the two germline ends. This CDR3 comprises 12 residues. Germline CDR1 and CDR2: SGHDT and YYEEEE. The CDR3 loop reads CASSEGSYEQYF. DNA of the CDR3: TGTGCCAGCAGCGAGGGCTCCTACGAGCAGTACTTC.

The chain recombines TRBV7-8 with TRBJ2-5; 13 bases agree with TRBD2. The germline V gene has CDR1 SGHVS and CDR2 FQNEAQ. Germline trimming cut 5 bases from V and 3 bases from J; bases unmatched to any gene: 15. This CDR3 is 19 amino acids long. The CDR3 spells CASSLAIGLAGVGEETQYF. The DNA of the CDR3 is TGTGCCAGCAGCCTGGCGATTGGACTAGCGGGAGTTGGGGAAGAGACCCAGTACTTC.